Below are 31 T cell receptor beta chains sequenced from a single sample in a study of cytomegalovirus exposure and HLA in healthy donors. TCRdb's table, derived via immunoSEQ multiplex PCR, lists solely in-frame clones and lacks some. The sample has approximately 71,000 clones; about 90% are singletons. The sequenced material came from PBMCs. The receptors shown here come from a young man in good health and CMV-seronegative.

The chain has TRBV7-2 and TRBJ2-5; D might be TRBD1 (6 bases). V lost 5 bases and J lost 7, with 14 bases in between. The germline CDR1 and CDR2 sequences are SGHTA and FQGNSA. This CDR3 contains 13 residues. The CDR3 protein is CASSPWDKPTQYF. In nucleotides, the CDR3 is TGTGCCAGCAGCCCATGGGACAAGCCGACCCAGTACTTC.

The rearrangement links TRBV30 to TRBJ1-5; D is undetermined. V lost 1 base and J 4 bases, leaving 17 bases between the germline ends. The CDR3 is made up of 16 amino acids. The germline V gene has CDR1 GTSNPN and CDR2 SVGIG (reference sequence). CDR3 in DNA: TGTGCCTGGAGTGAAGTTCAGGCTCTTCCTAATCAGCCCCAGCATTTT. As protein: CAWSEVQALPNQPQHF.

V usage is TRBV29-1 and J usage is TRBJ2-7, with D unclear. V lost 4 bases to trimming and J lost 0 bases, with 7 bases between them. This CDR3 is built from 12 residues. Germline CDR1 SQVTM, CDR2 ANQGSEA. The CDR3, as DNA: TGCAGCGTTGGACTGCCCTCCTACGAGCAGTACTTC. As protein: CSVGLPSYEQYF.

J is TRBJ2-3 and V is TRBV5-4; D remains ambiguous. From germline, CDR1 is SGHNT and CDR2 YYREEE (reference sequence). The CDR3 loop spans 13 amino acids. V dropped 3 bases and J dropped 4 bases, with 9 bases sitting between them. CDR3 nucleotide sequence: TGTGCCAGCAGCTCCCCCGTCGCAGATACGCAGTATTTT. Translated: CASSSPVADTQYF.

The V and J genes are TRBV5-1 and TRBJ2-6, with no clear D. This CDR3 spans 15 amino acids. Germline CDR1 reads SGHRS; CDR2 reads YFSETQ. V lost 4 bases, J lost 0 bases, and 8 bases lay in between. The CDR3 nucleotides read TGCGCCAGCAGCCCTACAGACTCTGGGGCCAACGTCCTGACTTTC. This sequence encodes CASSPTDSGANVLTF.

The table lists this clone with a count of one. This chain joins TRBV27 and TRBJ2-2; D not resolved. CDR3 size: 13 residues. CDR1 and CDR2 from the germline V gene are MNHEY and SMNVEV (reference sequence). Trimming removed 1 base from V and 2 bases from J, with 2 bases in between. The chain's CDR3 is CASSLLNTGELFF. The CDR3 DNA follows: TGTGCCAGCAGTTTATTAAACACCGGGGAGCTGTTTTTT.

As DNA, the CDR3 is TGTGCCAGCAGTGGACTAGCGACGAATAATGAGCAGTTCTTC. This encodes CASSGLATNNEQFF. The chain carries TRBV6-4 and TRBJ2-1, with TRBD2 identical over 8 bases. The CDR3 sequence is 14 residues long. In germline, CDR1 is MRHNA, CDR2 SNTAGT. V gave up 4 bases and J gave up 7 bases; unmatched junction bases: 6.

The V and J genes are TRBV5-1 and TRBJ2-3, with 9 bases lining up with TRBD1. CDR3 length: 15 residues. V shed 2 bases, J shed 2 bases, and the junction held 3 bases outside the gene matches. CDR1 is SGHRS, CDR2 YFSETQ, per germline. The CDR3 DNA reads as TGCGCCAGCAGCTTAGGGACAGGGATCACAGATACGCAGTATTTT. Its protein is CASSLGTGITDTQYF.

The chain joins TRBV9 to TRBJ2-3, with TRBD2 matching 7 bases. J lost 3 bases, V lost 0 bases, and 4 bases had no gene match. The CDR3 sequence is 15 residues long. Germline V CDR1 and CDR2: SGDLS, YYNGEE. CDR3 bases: TGTGCCAGCAGCGTAGAGGCGGGAGTAACAGATACGCAGTATTTT. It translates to CASSVEAGVTDTQYF.

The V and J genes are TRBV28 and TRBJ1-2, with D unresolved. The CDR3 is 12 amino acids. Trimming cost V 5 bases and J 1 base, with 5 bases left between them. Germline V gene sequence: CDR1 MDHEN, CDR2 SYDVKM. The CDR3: CASSPYNYGYTF. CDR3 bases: TGTGCCAGCAGTCCCTATAACTATGGCTACACCTTC.

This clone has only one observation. The CDR3 sequence: CASRIAGGADTQYF. CDR3 DNA sequence: TGTGCCAGCAGGATAGCGGGAGGGGCAGATACGCAGTATTTT. V gene TRBV6-5 combines with J gene TRBJ2-3, with 11 nucleotides matching TRBD2. The CDR3 sequence is 14 residues long. Germline values: CDR1 MNHEY, CDR2 SVGAGI. V was pared by 6 bases and J by 4 bases, with 3 bases of the junction left unmatched.

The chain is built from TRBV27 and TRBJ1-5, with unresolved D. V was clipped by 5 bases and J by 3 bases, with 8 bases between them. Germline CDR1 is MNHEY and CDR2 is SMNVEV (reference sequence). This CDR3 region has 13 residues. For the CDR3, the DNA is TGTGCCAGCAGTAGGCAGGCCAATCAGCCCCAGCATTTT. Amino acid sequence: CASSRQANQPQHF.

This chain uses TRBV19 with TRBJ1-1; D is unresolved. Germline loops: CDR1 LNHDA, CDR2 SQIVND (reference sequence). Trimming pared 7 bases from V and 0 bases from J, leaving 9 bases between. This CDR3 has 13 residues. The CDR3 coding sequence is TGTGCCAGTACTAGACTGGTGAACACTGAAGCTTTCTTT. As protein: CASTRLVNTEAFF.

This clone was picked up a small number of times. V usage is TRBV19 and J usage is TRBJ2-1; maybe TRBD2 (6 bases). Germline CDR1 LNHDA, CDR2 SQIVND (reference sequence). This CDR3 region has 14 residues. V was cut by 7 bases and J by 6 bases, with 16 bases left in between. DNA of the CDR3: TGTGCCAGTACACGGCGGGACGGCGGCAATGAGCAGTTCTTC. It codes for CASTRRDGGNEQFF.

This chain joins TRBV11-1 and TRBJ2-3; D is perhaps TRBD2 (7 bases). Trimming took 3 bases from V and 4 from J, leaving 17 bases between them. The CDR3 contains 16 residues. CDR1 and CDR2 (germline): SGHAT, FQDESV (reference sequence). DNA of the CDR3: TGTGCCAGCAGCTTCGGTGGGGGGCGGGAGCCAGATACGCAGTATTTT. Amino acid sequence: CASSFGGGREPDTQYF.

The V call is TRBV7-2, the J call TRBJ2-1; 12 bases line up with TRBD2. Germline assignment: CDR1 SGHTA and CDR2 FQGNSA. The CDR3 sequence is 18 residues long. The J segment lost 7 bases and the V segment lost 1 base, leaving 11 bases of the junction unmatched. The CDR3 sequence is CASSLVPLAGGPGNEQFF. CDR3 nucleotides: TGTGCCAGCAGCTTAGTTCCCCTAGCGGGAGGGCCGGGTAATGAGCAGTTCTTC.

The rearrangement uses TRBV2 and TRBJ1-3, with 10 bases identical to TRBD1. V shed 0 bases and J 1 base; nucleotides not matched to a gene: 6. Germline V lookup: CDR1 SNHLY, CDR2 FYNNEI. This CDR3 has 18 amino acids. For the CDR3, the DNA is TGTGCCAGCAGTGAAGCGCTCAGGGACAGGGGTTCTGGAAACACCATATATTTT. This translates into CASSEALRDRGSGNTIYF.

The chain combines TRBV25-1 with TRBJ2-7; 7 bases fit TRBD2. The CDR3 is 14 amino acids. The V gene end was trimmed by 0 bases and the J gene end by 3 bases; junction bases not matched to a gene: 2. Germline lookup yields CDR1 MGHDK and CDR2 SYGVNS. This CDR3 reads CASSEYASGYEQYF. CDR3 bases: TGTGCCAGCAGTGAATACGCTAGCGGCTACGAGCAGTACTTC.

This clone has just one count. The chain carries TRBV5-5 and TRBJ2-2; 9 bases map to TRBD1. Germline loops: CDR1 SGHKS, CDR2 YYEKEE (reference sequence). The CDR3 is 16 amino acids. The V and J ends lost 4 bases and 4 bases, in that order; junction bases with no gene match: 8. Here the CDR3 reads CASSPLGTGLTGELFF. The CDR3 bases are TGTGCCAGCAGCCCTTTAGGGACAGGGCTCACCGGGGAGCTGTTTTTT.

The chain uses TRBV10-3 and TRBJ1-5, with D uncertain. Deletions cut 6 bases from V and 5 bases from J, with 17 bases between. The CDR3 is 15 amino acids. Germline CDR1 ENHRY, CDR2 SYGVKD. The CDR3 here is CAIREGLGSDQPQHF. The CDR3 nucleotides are TGTGCCATCAGAGAGGGCCTGGGGAGCGATCAGCCCCAGCATTTT.

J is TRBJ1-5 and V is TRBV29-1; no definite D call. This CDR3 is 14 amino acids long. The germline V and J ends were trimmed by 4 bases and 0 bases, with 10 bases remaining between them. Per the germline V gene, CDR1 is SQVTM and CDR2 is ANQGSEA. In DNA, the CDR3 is TGCAGCGTTGGTGCAGGAAATAGCAATCAGCCCCAGCATTTT. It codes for CSVGAGNSNQPQHF. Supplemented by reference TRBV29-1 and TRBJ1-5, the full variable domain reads SAVISQKPSRDICQRGTSLTIQCQVDSQVTMMFWYRQQPGQSLTLIATANQGSEATYESGFVIDKFPISRPNLTFSTLTVSNMSPEDSSIYLCSVGAGNSNQPQHFGDGTRLSIL.

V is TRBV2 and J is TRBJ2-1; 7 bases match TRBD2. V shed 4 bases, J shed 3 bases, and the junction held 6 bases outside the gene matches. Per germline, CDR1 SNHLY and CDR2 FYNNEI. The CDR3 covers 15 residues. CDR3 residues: CASSVGLVGYNEQFF. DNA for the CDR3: TGTGCCAGCAGTGTAGGACTAGTGGGCTACAATGAGCAGTTCTTC.

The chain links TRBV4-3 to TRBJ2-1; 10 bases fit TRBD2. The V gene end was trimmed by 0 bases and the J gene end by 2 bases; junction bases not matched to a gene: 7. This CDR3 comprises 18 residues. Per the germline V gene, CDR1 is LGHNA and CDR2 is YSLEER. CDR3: CASSQEPSGRGAYNEQFF. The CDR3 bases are TGCGCCAGCAGCCAAGAACCCAGCGGGAGGGGCGCCTACAATGAGCAGTTCTTC.

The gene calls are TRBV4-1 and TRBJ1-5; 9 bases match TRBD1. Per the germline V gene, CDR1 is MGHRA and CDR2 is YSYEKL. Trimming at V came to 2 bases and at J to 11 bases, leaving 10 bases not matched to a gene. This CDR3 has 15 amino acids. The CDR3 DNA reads TGCGCCAGCAGCCAACCCACAGGGGGCCCCTGTTCCCAGCATTTT. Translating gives CASSQPTGGPCSQHF.

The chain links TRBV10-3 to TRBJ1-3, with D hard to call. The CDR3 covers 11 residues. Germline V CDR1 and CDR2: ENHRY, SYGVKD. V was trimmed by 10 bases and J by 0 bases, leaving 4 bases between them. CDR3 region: CATGSGNTIYF. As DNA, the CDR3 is TGTGCCACCGGCTCTGGAAACACCATATATTTT.

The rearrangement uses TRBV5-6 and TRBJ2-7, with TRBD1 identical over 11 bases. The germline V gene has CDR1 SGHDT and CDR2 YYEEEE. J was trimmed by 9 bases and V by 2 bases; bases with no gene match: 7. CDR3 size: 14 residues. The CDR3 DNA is TGTGCCAGCAGCTTCCCGGGACAGGGGGTCGGGCAGTACTTC. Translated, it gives CASSFPGQGVGQYF.

The CDR3 nucleotides read TGTGCCAGAAGCTTGTGGGGGACAGGGTGCCAGCCCCAGCATTTT. Residues: CARSLWGTGCQPQHF. The chain carries TRBV5-3 and TRBJ1-5; 9 positions match TRBD1. TRBV5-3 is an open reading frame, and its role is uncertain. This CDR3 has 15 amino acids. With V trimmed by 1 base and J by 7 bases, 6 bases remained unmatched.

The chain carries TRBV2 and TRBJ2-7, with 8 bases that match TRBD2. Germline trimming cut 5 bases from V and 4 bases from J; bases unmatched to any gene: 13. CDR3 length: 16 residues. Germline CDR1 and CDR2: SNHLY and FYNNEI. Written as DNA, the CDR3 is TGTGCCAGCAGTCCCACCGGGGGGGGCCCCAGGTACGAGCAGTACTTC. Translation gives CASSPTGGGPRYEQYF.

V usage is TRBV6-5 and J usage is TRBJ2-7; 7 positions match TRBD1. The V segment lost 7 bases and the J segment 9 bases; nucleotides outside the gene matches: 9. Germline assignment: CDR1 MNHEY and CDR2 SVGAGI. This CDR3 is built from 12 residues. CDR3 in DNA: TGTGCCAGCAAATCGATCCCAGGGGGGCAGTACTTC. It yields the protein CASKSIPGGQYF.

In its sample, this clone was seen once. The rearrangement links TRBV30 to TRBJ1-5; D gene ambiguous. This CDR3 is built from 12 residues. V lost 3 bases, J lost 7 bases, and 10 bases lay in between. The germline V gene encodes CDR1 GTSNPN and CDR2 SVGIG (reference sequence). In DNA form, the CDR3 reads TGTGCCTGGAGCCCGAGGGAGCAGCCCCAGCATTTT. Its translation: CAWSPREQPQHF.

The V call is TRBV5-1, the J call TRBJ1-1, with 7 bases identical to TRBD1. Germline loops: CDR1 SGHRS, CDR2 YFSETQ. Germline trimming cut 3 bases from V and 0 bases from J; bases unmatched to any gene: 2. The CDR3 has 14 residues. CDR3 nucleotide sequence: TGCGCCAGCAGCTACAGGGGCATGAACACTGAAGCTTTCTTT. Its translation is CASSYRGMNTEAFF. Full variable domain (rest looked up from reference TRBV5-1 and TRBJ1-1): KAGVTQTPRYLIKTRGQQVTLSCSPISGHRSVSWYQQTPGQGLQFLFEYFSETQRNKGNFPGRFSGRQFSNSRSEMNVSTLELGDSALYLCASSYRGMNTEAFFGQGTRLTVV.